This T cell receptor (beta chain) was retrieved from a study of CD8 T cells in ankylosing spondylitis. Findings of the study overall: CD8+ by phenotype, disease-linked clones were relatively rare in peripheral blood. The study identified a TCR beta motif of under 10 highly homologous variants that appeared characteristic of ankylosing spondylitis blood.

Preparation of TCR beta libraries was done by quantitative 5'-RACE with molecular barcodes. From the 5' RACE reads, TCRdb called clonotypes with MiXCR, one entry per CDR3 protein. The sample comprises approximately 140,000 distinct CDR3 sequences, 40% to 50% of which are singletons, and about 15% rests with the top ten. Trimming removed 2 bases from V and 0 bases from J, with 8 bases in between. Per germline, CDR1 MNHEY and CDR2 SMNVEV (reference sequence). This CDR3 comprises 15 residues. This clonotype was detected only a few times. Its specificity is not known. V gene TRBV27 combines with J gene TRBJ1-5; D is unresolved. Sequenced material: synovial fluid, either unsorted or a sorted T cell fraction (not recorded which). The origin of this receptor is a male donor with ankylosing spondylitis. CDR3 DNA sequence: TGTGCCAGCAGTTTAACCAGCTATAGCAATCAGCCCCAGCATTTT. Translated: CASSLTSYSNQPQHF.